This is a list of T cell receptor beta chains from one sample in a study of regulatory T cells in long-lasting Graves disease. TCRdb re-called the multiplex PCR reads through MiXCR, storing one row per CDR3 protein. The data show a few hundred thousand distinct CDR3 sequences, 23% seen once. Specimen: peripheral blood mononuclear cells (PBMCs), collected when the disease was refractory, from a patient treated with antithyroid drugs. The receptor set was obtained from a female donor with Graves disease. The CDR3 runs from the conserved cysteine through the conserved F or W. A D gene is named only where the DNA matches it firmly. Size tells how often a clone was seen (once, few, many) or the class of an expanded clone, and some rows leave it out.

V,D,length,size,J,DNA,CDR3
TRBV2,.,13,.,TRBJ2-7,TGTGCCAGCAGACAGACAGAGTCCTACGAGCAGTACTTC,CASRQTESYEQYF
TRBV29-1,TRBD1,13,few,TRBJ1-1,TGCAGCGTGCTGACAGGGCGAAACACTGAAGCTTTCTTT,CSVLTGRNTEAFF
TRBV28,.,14,many,TRBJ2-2,TGTGCCAGCCTCCCTTCGGGACTCACCGGGGAGCTGTTTTTT,CASLPSGLTGELFF
TRBV6-1,TRBD1,15,few,TRBJ1-5,TGTGCCAGCAGTGGGACAGGGGAGAGTAATCAGCCCCAGCATTTT,CASSGTGESNQPQHF
TRBV6-5,.,15,few,TRBJ1-5,TGTGCCAGCAGTTACTCAAGAGGGAGCAATCAGCCCCAGCATTTT,CASSYSRGSNQPQHF
TRBV28,.,16,.,TRBJ1-5,TGTGCCAGCACTCTCACACCCCAATTTTTGGGGCAGTCCCAGCATTTT,CASTLTPQFLGQSQHF
TRBV6-1,.,13,many,TRBJ1-1,TGTGCCAGCAGTGTGAAGGGTTCCACTGAAGCTTTCTTT,CASSVKGSTEAFF
TRBV7-2,.,15,.,TRBJ1-5,TGTGCCAGCGCTGATGGGGGCAGACTCAATCAGCCCCAGCATTTT,CASADGGRLNQPQHF
TRBV6-2/TRBV6-3,.,15,few,TRBJ1-1,TGTGCCAGCAGTCCTCGGGGGGCCACGAACACTGAAGCTTTCTTT,CASSPRGATNTEAFF
TRBV7-6,.,15,.,TRBJ2-7,TGTGCCAGCAGCTTATGGCCAGGAGCTTCCTACGAGCAGTACTTC,CASSLWPGASYEQYF
TRBV20-1,TRBD2,15,.,TRBJ2-7,TGCAGTGCTAGAGGCGGACTAGCGGAGCAATACGAGCAGTACTTC,CSARGGLAEQYEQYF
TRBV20-1,.,15,.,TRBJ2-4,TGCAGTGCCCCCGGCCTTGGGACAGCCAAAAACATTCAGTACTTC,CSAPGLGTAKNIQYF
TRBV15,.,15,.,TRBJ1-3,TGTGCCACCAGCCCCCGCCGGCACTCTGGAAACACCATATATTTT,CATSPRRHSGNTIYF
TRBV20-1,.,13,many,TRBJ2-5,TGCAGTGCTAGGATGGTGGGTCAAGAGACCCAGTACTTC,CSARMVGQETQYF
TRBV28,.,12,many,TRBJ2-7,TGTGCCAGCACCCGGAGCTCCTACGAGCAGTACTTC,CASTRSSYEQYF
TRBV2,.,14,many,TRBJ2-7,TGTGCCAGCAGTAACATAACCCCAGGGTACGAGCAGTACTTC,CASSNITPGYEQYF
TRBV19,.,14,few,TRBJ2-5,TGTGCCAGTAGTATCGGACAAGGCCGGGAGACCCAGTACTTC,CASSIGQGRETQYF
TRBV2,TRBD1,15,.,TRBJ2-4,TGTGCCAGCAGCCCGGCGGTAACAGGGGGAGGCATTCAGTACTTC,CASSPAVTGGGIQYF
TRBV29-1,.,13,.,TRBJ2-7,TGCAGCGTTATCCCCCCCGGCTCCTACGAGCAGTACTTC,CSVIPPGSYEQYF
TRBV2,.,14,many,TRBJ2-7,TGTGCCAGCCACGGGGGCAGGGGTCGCTACGAGCAGTACTTC,CASHGGRGRYEQYF
TRBV5-1,.,14,.,TRBJ1-1,TGCGCCAGCAGCCCCAGGGCAATAACGACTGAAGCTTTCTTT,CASSPRAITTEAFF